This TCR beta chain was sequenced during a study of T-cell reconstitution after alpha-beta-depleted transplantation in children. Construction of the TCRbeta library involved unique molecular identifiers. MiXCR was run by TCRdb on the PCR reads, yielding one entry per CDR3 protein. The sample lists some 200,000 distinct CDR3 sequences; 13% to 15% were seen once. To note about this clonotype: A much larger clone differs from this one at a single base, so this may be a read error.

This CDR3 region has 13 residues. The germline V gene has CDR1 SGHRS and CDR2 YFSETQ. Material: PBMCs from the stem cell graft donor, obtained from the stem cell graft. The rearrangement uses TRBV5-1 and TRBJ2-5, with a weak D call TRBD2 (5 bases). The receptor was derived from a human donor who donated a stem cell graft to a child with acute lymphoblastic leukemia. This CDR3 is CTSSSGIEETQYF. The DNA of the CDR3 is TGCACCAGCAGCTCGGGAATCGAGGAGACCCAGTACTTC.